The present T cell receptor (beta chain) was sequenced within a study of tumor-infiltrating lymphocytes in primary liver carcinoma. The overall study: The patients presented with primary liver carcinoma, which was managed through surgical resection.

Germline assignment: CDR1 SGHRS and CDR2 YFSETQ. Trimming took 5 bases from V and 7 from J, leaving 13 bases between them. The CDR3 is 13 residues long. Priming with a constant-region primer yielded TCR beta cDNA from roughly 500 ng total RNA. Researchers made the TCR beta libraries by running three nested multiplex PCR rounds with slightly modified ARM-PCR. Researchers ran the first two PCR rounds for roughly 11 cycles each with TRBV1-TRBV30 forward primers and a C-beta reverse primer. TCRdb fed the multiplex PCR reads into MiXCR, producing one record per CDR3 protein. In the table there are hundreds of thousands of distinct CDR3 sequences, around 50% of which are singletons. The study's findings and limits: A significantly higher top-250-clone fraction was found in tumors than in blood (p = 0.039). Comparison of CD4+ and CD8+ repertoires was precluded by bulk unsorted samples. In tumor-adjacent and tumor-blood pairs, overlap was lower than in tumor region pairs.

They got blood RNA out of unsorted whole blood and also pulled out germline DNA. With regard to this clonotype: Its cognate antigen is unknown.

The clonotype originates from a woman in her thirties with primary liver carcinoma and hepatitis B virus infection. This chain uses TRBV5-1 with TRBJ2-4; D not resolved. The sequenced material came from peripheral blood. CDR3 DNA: TGCGCCAGCAGTTCGATAGTGTCCAACATTCAGTACTTC. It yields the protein CASSSIVSNIQYF. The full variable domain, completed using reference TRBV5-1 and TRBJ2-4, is KAGVTQTPRYLIKTRGQQVTLSCSPISGHRSVSWYQQTPGQGLQFLFEYFSETQRNKGNFPGRFSGRQFSNSRSEMNVSTLELGDSALYLCASSSIVSNIQYFGAGTRLSVL.